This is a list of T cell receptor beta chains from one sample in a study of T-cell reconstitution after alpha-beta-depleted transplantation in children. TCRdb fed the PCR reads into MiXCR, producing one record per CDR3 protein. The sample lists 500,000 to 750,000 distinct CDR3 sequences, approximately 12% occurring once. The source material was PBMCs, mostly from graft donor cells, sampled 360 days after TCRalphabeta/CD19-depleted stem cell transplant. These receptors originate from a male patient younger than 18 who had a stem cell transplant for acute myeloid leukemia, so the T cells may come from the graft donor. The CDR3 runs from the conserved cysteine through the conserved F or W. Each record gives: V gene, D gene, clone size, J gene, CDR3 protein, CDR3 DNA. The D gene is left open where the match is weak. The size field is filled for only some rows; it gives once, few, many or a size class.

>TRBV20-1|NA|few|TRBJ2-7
CSANYGTHLSEQYF
TGCAGTGCTAACTACGGGACTCACCTAAGCGAGCAGTACTTC
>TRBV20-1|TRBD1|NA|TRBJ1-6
CSARDLYRFIGTDLNSPLHF
TGCAGTGCTAGAGATCTTTACCGGTTTATCGGGACAGACCTTAATTCACCCCTCCACTTT
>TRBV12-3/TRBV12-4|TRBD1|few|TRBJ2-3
CASSPGNRGTDTQYF
TGTGCCAGCAGTCCGGGGAACAGGGGAACAGATACGCAGTATTTT
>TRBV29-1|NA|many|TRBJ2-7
CSPPGRIIYEQYF
TGCAGCCCACCGGGACGGATAATTTACGAGCAGTACTTC
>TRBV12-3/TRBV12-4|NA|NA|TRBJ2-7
CASGSATYEQYF
TGTGCCAGTGGGTCAGCGACCTACGAGCAGTACTTC
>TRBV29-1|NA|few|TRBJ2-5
CSALSGGTQYF
TGCAGCGCCTTATCCGGCGGGACCCAGTACTTC
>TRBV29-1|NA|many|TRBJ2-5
CSVEVQGETQYF
TGCAGCGTTGAAGTGCAGGGAGAGACCCAGTACTTC
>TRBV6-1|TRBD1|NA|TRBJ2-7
CASSPSWGQTYEQYF
TGTGCCAGCAGTCCTTCCTGGGGACAGACCTACGAGCAGTACTTC
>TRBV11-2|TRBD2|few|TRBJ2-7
CASSLRPSGSTATYEQYF
TGTGCCAGCAGCTTAAGGCCTAGCGGGAGTACCGCGACCTACGAGCAGTACTTC
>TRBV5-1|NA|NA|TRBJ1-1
CASSRGRVNTEAFF
TGCGCCAGCAGCCGGGGCAGGGTGAACACTGAAGCTTTCTTT
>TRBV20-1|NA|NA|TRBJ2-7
CSARRAGWVYEQYF
TGCAGTGCTAGAAGGGCAGGGTGGGTCTACGAGCAGTACTTC
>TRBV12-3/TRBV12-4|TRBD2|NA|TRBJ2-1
CASSRTSWDSYNEQFF
TGTGCCAGCAGTCGGACTAGCTGGGACTCCTACAATGAGCAGTTCTTC
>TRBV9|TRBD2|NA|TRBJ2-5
CASSVEFGLAVQETQYF
TGTGCCAGCAGCGTAGAGTTCGGACTAGCGGTCCAAGAGACCCAGTACTTC
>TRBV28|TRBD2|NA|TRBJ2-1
CASRQGTSLHNEQFF
TGTGCCAGCAGACAGGGGACTAGCCTCCACAATGAGCAGTTCTTC
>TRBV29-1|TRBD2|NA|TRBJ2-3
CSVRAGVTDTQYF
TGCAGCGTTCGAGCGGGAGTAACAGATACGCAGTATTTT
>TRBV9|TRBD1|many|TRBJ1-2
CASSVGQGNYGYTF
TGTGCCAGCAGCGTAGGACAGGGGAACTATGGCTACACCTTC
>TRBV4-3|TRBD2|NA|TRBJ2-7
CASSHFLGPTSGLLDGRSYEQYF
TGCGCCAGCAGCCATTTCCTAGGCCCGACTAGCGGATTACTGGACGGGAGATCCTACGAGCAGTACTTC
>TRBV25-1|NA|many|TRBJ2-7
CASSVRGDEQYF
TGTGCCAGCAGTGTACGGGGAGACGAGCAGTACTTC
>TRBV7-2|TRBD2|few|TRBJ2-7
CASSLFGLAGAYEQYF
TGTGCCAGCAGCTTATTCGGACTAGCGGGGGCCTACGAGCAGTACTTC
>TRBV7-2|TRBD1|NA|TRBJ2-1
CASSLAPRDRGIPYNEQFF
TGTGCCAGCAGCTTAGCTCCCCGGGACAGGGGGATTCCATACAATGAGCAGTTCTTC
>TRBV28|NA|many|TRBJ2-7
CASSLVGFTYEQYF
TGTGCCAGCAGTTTAGTTGGCTTCACCTACGAGCAGTACTTC
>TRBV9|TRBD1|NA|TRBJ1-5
CASSGPGQGNQPQHF
TGTGCCAGCAGCGGCCCGGGACAGGGGAATCAGCCCCAGCATTTT
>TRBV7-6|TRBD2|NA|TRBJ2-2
CASSVLAGGETGELFF
TGTGCCAGCAGCGTACTAGCGGGAGGGGAAACCGGGGAGCTGTTTTTT
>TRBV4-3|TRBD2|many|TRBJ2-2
CASSFLTSGRGGAGELFF
TGCGCCAGCAGCTTTTTGACTAGCGGGAGAGGTGGGGCCGGGGAGCTGTTTTTT
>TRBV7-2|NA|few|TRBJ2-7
CASSLAFTYEQYF
TGTGCCAGCAGCTTAGCGTTTACTTACGAGCAGTACTTC
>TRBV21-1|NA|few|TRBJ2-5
CASSKLPGTYIETQYF
TGTGCCAGCAGCAAACTTCCGGGAACCTACATAGAGACCCAGTACTTC
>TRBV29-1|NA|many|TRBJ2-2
CSVEYPERSGELFF
TGCAGCGTTGAATACCCGGAGAGGTCCGGGGAGCTGTTTTTT
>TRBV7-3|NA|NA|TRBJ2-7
CASSPEGWSYEQYF
TGTGCCAGCAGCCCAGAGGGATGGTCCTACGAGCAGTACTTC
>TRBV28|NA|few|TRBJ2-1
CASTLRRGMTYNEQFF
TGTGCCAGCACCCTTCGAAGAGGGATGACCTACAATGAGCAGTTCTTC
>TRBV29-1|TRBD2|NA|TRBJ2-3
CSVPGLAGFTDTQYF
TGCAGCGTTCCCGGACTAGCGGGATTCACAGATACGCAGTATTTT
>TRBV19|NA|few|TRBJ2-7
CASSTPFGTVLGEQYF
TGTGCCAGTAGTACTCCCTTTGGGACTGTATTGGGCGAGCAGTACTTC
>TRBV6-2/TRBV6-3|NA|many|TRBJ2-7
CASRQGREQYF
TGTGCCAGCAGACAGGGTCGTGAGCAGTACTTC
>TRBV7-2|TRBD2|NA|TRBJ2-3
CASSLATSGRADTQYF
TGTGCCAGCAGCTTAGCAACTAGCGGGAGGGCAGATACGCAGTATTTT
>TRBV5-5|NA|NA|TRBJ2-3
CASNRGGGDTQYF
TGTGCCAGCAACCGAGGGGGTGGGGATACGCAGTATTTT
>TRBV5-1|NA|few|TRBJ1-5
CASSLAQGDQPQHF
TGCGCCAGCAGCTTAGCACAGGGCGATCAGCCCCAGCATTTT
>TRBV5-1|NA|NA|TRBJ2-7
CASSLGLQTYEQYF
TGCGCCAGCAGCTTGGGGCTACAGACCTACGAGCAGTACTTC
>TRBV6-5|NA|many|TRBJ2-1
CASSYAKGLARYNEQFF
TGTGCCAGCAGTTACGCTAAGGGCCTAGCGCGATACAATGAGCAGTTCTTC
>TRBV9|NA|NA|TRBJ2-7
CASSGPTESSYEQYF
TGTGCCAGCAGCGGCCCCACAGAGTCTTCCTACGAGCAGTACTTC
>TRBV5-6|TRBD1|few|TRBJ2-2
CASSPTGWGQEANGELFF
TGTGCCAGCAGTCCTACAGGGTGGGGACAGGAGGCGAACGGGGAGCTGTTTTTT
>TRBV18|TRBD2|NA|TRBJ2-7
CASSARLTSGRAKSGEQYF
TGTGCCAGCTCTGCCCGTTTGACTAGCGGGAGGGCTAAAAGTGGCGAGCAGTACTTC
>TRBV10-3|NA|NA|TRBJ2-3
CAISVGERVTDTQYF
TGTGCCATCAGTGTCGGAGAGCGGGTCACAGATACGCAGTATTTT
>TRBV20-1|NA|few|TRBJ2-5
CSARGPAAHERTQYF
TGCAGTGCTAGAGGACCAGCGGCTCATGAGCGGACCCAGTACTTC
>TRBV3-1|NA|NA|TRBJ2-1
CASSPRGRDSYNEQFF
TGTGCCAGCAGCCCGCGGGGGCGGGATTCATACAATGAGCAGTTCTTC
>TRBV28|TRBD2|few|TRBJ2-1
CASSLRQGTSIGEQFF
TGTGCCAGCAGTTTACGCCAGGGGACTAGTATTGGTGAGCAGTTCTTC